This is a list of T cell receptor beta chains from one sample in a study of CD8+ T cells in alopecia areata. Assay: immunoSEQ multiplex PCR; the TCRdb copy retains only in-frame clones and omits some. The table lists about 97,000 clones, around 45% of them singletons, with approximately 1.5% in the top ten. Sequencing used CD4+ T cells sorted from blood. The receptors here all came from a human donor with alopecia areata. Both conserved end residues are part of each CDR3. Fields, in order: V gene, J gene, D gene, clone size, CDR3 protein, CDR3 DNA. A D gene is named only where the DNA matches it firmly. A row's size may be missing; if present it is once, few, many or a size class.

>TRBV7-2|TRBJ2-3|-|few
CASSLRFSTDTQYF
TGTGCCAGCAGCTTGAGGTTTAGCACAGATACGCAGTATTTT
>TRBV5-1|TRBJ1-2|-|-
CASSRHGELYGYTF
TGCGCCAGCAGCCGACACGGAGAACTCTATGGCTACACCTTC
>TRBV29-1|TRBJ1-5|-|-
CSVAGGTNQPQHF
TGCAGCGTTGCGGGGGGTACCAATCAGCCCCAGCATTTT
>TRBV25-1|TRBJ2-5|-|-
CASRDRENQETQYF
TGTGCCAGCAGAGACCGGGAGAACCAAGAGACCCAGTACTTC
>TRBV6-5|TRBJ2-7|-|few
CASTSRTTYEQYF
TGTGCCAGCACCTCAAGGACTACCTACGAGCAGTACTTC
>TRBV5-1|TRBJ2-1|-|few
CASSLAVGANEQFF
TGCGCCAGCAGCTTGGCCGTAGGGGCCAATGAGCAGTTCTTC
>TRBV19|TRBJ2-7|-|-
CASRGQGTYEQYF
TGTGCCAGTCGTGGGCAGGGGACTTACGAGCAGTACTTC
>TRBV5-1|TRBJ2-5|TRBD2|-
CASSSGLAGNKETQYF
TGCGCCAGCAGCTCCGGACTAGCGGGAAATAAAGAGACCCAGTACTTC
>TRBV6-1|TRBJ2-1|-|once
CASSLGGDWEQFF
TGTGCCAGCAGTCTTGGCGGGGACTGGGAGCAGTTCTTC
>TRBV2|TRBJ2-4|-|-
CAGRNLAKNIQYF
TGTGCCGGAAGGAACCTAGCCAAAAACATTCAGTACTTC
>TRBV29-1|TRBJ2-2|-|-
CSGARGQATGELFF
TGCAGCGGCGCTAGGGGACAAGCCACCGGGGAGCTGTTTTTT
>TRBV30|TRBJ2-3|TRBD2|few
CAWSGSGARSDTQYF
TGTGCCTGGAGTGGTAGCGGGGCCCGTTCAGATACGCAGTATTTT
>TRBV28|TRBJ1-2|-|-
CASSPPGRERFYGYTF
TGTGCCAGCAGCCCTCCGGGTCGGGAACGATTCTATGGCTACACCTTC
>TRBV7-6|TRBJ2-5|-|-
CASSPQWGSVETQYF
TGTGCCAGCAGCCCCCAGTGGGGCTCCGTGGAGACCCAGTACTTC
>TRBV5-1|TRBJ2-5|-|-
CASSQRLGQQETQYF
TGCGCCAGCAGCCAGAGACTAGGACAACAAGAGACCCAGTACTTC
>TRBV7-6|TRBJ2-3|-|few
CASSRRPGGSDTQYF
TGTGCCAGCAGCCGAAGGCCGGGGGGCTCAGATACGCAGTATTTT
>TRBV29-1|TRBJ2-1|-|-
CSVAGTREQFF
TGCAGCGTCGCCGGGACACGGGAGCAGTTCTTC
>TRBV11-2|TRBJ2-4|-|-
CASSLDPPLAGFQYF
TGTGCCAGCAGCTTAGACCCCCCCCTAGCAGGCTTTCAGTACTTC
>TRBV5-1|TRBJ2-2|-|few
CASSLSYTGELFF
TGCGCCAGCAGCTTGTCTTACACCGGGGAGCTGTTTTTT
>TRBV5-1|TRBJ2-2|-|few
CASSLDSNTGELFF
TGCGCCAGCAGCTTGGACAGCAACACCGGGGAGCTGTTTTTT